This T cell receptor (beta chain) is from a study of cytomegalovirus exposure and HLA in healthy donors. In the study overall: The study placed over 65% of its approximately 360 genotyped donors in the Caucasian-associated ancestry cluster.

Healthy people donating bone marrow made up the donors. On this clone itself: This CDR3 is also generated by other DNA sequences in the sample.

Germline V gene lookup returns CDR1 MDHEN and CDR2 SYDVKM. Deletions cut 3 bases from V and 1 base from J, with 8 bases between. The CDR3 totals 14 residues. The PCR had 60 Vbeta and 13 Jbeta primers. Assay used: immunoSEQ multiplex PCR; TCRdb lists only in-frame clones, some missing. Of around 100,000 clones detected, roughly 85% appear once; the ten largest clones hold 5.8%. Specimen: PBMCs. The TCR comes from a man between 60 and 75 years old in good health and CMV-seropositive. The rearrangement uses TRBV28 and TRBJ2-3, with D perhaps TRBD2 (6 bases). The CDR3 is CASSLTSGTDTQYF. The DNA of the CDR3 is TGTGCCAGCAGTTTGACTAGTGGCACAGATACGCAGTATTTT.